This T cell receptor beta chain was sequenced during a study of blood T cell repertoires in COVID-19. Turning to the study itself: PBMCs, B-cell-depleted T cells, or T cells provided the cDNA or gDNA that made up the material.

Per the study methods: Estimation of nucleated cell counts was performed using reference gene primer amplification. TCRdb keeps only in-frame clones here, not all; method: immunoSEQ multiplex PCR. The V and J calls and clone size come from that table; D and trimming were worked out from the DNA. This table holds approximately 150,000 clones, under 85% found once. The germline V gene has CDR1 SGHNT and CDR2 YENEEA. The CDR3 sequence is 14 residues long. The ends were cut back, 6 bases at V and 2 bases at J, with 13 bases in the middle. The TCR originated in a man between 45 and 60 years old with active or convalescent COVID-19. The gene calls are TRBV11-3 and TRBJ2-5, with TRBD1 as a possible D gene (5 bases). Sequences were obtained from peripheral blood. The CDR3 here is CASSLDRYQETQYF. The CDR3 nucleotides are TGTGCCAGCAGTCTTGACAGATATCAAGAGACCCAGTACTTC.